Below, 5 T cell receptor beta chains from the same sample are listed, as sequenced in a study of blood T cells in healthy people across ages. The use of a sample-barcoded 5' primer and a J-beta primer mix characterized a second PCR of roughly 6 to 11 cycles. TCRdb re-analysed the 5' RACE reads in MiXCR, keeping a single row per CDR3 protein. The table shows approximately 800,000 distinct CDR3 sequences, with 62% occurring only once. Sequencing was performed on blood. These TCRs come from a man in his thirties or forties in good health.

The rearrangement joins TRBV20-1 to TRBJ2-5; a possible D gene is TRBD2 (7 bases). Trimming stripped 4 bases from V and 2 bases from J, with 20 bases between. The CDR3 spans 16 residues. Looked up from germline, CDR1 is DFQATT and CDR2 is SNEGSKA (reference sequence). The CDR3 reads CSAIGSLRGPQETQYF. Written as DNA, the CDR3 is TGCAGTGCTATTGGCTCCCTGCGGGGGCCTCAAGAGACCCAGTACTTC.

The V and J genes are TRBV7-2 and TRBJ2-3; 9 bases are shared with TRBD2. This CDR3 has 15 residues. Per germline, CDR1 SGHTA and CDR2 FQGNSA. V dropped 3 bases and J dropped 4; count of bases not matched to a gene: 5. The CDR3 DNA is TGTGCCAGCAGCTTTCTGGCGGGGGGGCCAGATACGCAGTATTTT. Translated, it gives CASSFLAGGPDTQYF.

This chain links TRBV20-1 with TRBJ1-6, with D perhaps matching TRBD1 (6 bases). Germline V gene lookup returns CDR1 DFQATT and CDR2 SNEGSKA (reference sequence). Trimming took 3 bases from V and 10 from J, leaving 19 bases between them. The CDR3 runs to 15 residues. CDR3 nucleotide sequence: TGCAGTGCTAGCCGGGGGGCGATAGGAGTCTCACCCCTCCACTTT. Translated, it gives CSASRGAIGVSPLHF.

V is TRBV6-4 and J is TRBJ2-3; 11 positions agree with TRBD2. V lost 0 bases and J lost 4; bases outside the gene matches: 0. CDR1 is MRHNA, CDR2 SNTAGT, per germline. This CDR3 contains 15 residues. CDR3 in amino acids: CASSDSSGGADTQYF. As DNA, the CDR3 is TGTGCCAGCAGTGACTCTAGCGGGGGGGCAGATACGCAGTATTTT.

Worth noting for this clonotype: A read error is possible here, since a much larger clone lies one base away. V and J are TRBV5-1 and TRBJ2-1, with 7 bases matching TRBD1. The CDR3 has 16 residues. The germline V gene has CDR1 SGHRS and CDR2 YFSETQ. The CDR3 sequence is CASTRGPGQSYNEQLF. CDR3 nucleotides: TGCGCCAGCACCCGCGGCCCGGGACAGTCCTACAATGAGCAGCTCTTC.